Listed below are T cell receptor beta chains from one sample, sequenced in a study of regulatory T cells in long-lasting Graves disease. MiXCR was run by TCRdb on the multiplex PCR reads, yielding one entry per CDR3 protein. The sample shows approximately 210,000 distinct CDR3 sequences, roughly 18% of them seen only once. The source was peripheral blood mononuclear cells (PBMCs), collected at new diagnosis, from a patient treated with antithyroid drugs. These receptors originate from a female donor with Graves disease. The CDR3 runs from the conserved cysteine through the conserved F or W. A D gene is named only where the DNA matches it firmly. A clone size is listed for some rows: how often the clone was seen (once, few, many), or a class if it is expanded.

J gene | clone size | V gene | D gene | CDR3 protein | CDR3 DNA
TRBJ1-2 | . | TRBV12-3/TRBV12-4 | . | CASKDGSRILSAGYTF | TGTGCCAGCAAGGATGGGTCAAGGATCCTTTCTGCTGGCTACACCTTC
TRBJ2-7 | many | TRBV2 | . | CASRVPEGNSYYEQYF | TGTGCCAGCAGAGTCCCAGAGGGGAACAGCTACTACGAGCAGTACTTC
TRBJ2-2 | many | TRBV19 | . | CASVPGRWSTNTGELFF | TGTGCCAGCGTTCCGGGGAGATGGTCGACGAACACCGGGGAGCTGTTTTTT
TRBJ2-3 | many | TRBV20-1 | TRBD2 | CSARDQTSGSWVTDTQYF | TGCAGTGCTAGAGATCAGACTAGCGGGAGTTGGGTCACAGATACGCAGTATTTT
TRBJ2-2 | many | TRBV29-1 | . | CSVDALGGNTGELFF | TGCAGCGTTGATGCGCTGGGGGGGAACACCGGGGAGCTGTTTTTT
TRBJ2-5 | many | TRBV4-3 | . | CASSQDLAGSQETQYF | TGCGCCAGCAGCCAAGATCTGGCAGGATCCCAAGAGACCCAGTACTTC
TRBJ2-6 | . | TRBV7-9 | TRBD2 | CASSYRTSGSGGANVLTF | TGTGCCAGCAGCTATCGGACTAGCGGGAGCGGCGGGGCCAACGTCCTGACTTTC
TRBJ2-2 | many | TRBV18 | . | CASSPGLQNTGELFF | TGTGCCAGCTCGCCGGGACTCCAGAACACCGGGGAGCTGTTTTTT
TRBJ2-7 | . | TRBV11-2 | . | CAGSFGLSWGEQYF | TGTGCCGGCAGCTTTGGACTGAGTTGGGGCGAGCAGTACTTC
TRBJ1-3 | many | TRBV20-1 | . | CSASRDVMGNTIYF | TGCAGTGCTAGCCGCGACGTGATGGGAAACACCATATATTTT
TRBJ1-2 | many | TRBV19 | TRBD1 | CASTNRGTGRALYGYTF | TGTGCCAGTACCAATCGCGGGACAGGCCGGGCCCTCTATGGCTACACCTTC
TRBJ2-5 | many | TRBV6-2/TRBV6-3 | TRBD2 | CASKGLAKETQYF | TGTGCCAGCAAGGGACTAGCTAAAGAGACCCAGTACTTC
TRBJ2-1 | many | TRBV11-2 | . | CASSLNHYNEQFF | TGTGCCAGCAGCCTAAACCACTACAATGAGCAGTTCTTC
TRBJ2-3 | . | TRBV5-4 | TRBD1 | CASSPRDRNTDTQYF | TGTGCCAGCAGCCCCCGGGACAGGAACACAGATACGCAGTATTTT
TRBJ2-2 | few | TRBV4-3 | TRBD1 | CASSQDIQGASGKLFF | TGCGCCAGCAGCCAAGATATCCAGGGGGCGTCCGGGAAGCTGTTTTTT
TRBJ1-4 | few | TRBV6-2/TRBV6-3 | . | CASSYPSRGSYATNEKLFF | TGTGCCAGCAGTTACCCGAGCCGGGGCAGTTATGCAACTAATGAAAAACTGTTTTTT
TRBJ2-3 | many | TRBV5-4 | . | CASTGRGGGFTDTQYF | TGTGCCAGCACCGGACGTGGGGGAGGATTCACAGATACGCAGTATTTT
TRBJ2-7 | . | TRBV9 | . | CASSPRGRTAYEQYF | TGTGCCAGCAGCCCCCGGGGGAGAACCGCCTACGAGCAGTACTTC
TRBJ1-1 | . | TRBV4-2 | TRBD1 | CASSQDWAGGSSTEAFF | TGTGCCAGCAGCCAAGATTGGGCAGGGGGCTCAAGCACTGAAGCTTTCTTT
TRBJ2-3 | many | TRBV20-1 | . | CSASRDSTDTQYF | TGCAGTGCTAGTAGGGACAGCACAGATACGCAGTATTTT
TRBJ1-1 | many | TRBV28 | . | CASRTTRGEEAFF | TGTGCCAGCAGAACCACACGGGGGGAGGAAGCTTTCTTT
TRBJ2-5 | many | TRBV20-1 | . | CSARVGAQETQYF | TGCAGTGCTAGAGTGGGCGCTCAAGAGACCCAGTACTTC
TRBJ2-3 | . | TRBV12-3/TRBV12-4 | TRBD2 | CASSSSGRADTQYF | TGTGCCAGCAGTTCTAGCGGGAGGGCCGATACGCAGTATTTT
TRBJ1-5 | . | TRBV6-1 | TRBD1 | CASSGQGGQPQHF | TGTGCCAGCAGTGGACAGGGAGGTCAGCCCCAGCATTTT
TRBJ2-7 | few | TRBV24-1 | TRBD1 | CATSDPGQDQQYF | TGTGCCACCAGTGACCCAGGACAGGATCAGCAGTACTTC
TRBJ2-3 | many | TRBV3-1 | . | CASSQVHRTDTQYF | TGTGCCAGCAGCCAAGTACACCGCACAGATACGCAGTATTTT
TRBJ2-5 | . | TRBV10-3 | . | CAISESTNQETQYF | TGTGCCATCAGTGAGTCAACGAATCAAGAGACCCAGTACTTC
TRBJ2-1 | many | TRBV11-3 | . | CASSFIRNEQFF | TGTGCCAGCAGCTTTATTCGGAATGAGCAGTTCTTC
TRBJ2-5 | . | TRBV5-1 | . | CASGAEAQRGETQYF | TGCGCCAGCGGAGCGGAGGCCCAGAGAGGAGAGACCCAGTACTTC
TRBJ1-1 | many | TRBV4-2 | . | CASSQDGRGAWAFF | TGTGCCAGCAGCCAAGACGGACGGGGGGCGTGGGCTTTCTTT
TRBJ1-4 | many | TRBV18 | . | CASSPGHREKLFF | TGTGCCAGCTCCCCGGGACACCGAGAAAAACTGTTTTTT
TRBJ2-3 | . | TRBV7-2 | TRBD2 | CASSPYGGLAGGAWTDTQYF | TGTGCCAGCAGCCCTTATGGCGGACTAGCGGGCGGGGCGTGGACAGATACGCAGTATTTT
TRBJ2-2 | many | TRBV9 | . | CASSVEGELFF | TGTGCCAGCAGCGTAGAGGGGGAGCTGTTTTTT
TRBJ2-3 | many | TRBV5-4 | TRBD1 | CASRETGTGTDTQYF | TGTGCCAGCAGAGAAACCGGGACAGGCACAGATACGCAGTATTTT
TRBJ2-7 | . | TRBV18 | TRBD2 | CASSPPGTITYEQYF | TGTGCCAGCTCACCACCAGGGACTATTACCTACGAGCAGTACTTC
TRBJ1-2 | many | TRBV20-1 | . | CSASVTNYGYTF | TGCAGTGCTAGCGTGACTAACTATGGCTACACCTTC
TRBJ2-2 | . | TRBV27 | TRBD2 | CASSFPGTSGRGANTGELFF | TGTGCCAGCAGTTTCCCCGGGACTAGCGGGAGAGGCGCGAACACCGGGGAGCTGTTTTTT
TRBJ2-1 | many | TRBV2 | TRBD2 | CASSVEAGVGDEQFF | TGTGCCAGCAGTGTTGAAGCGGGAGTGGGCGATGAGCAGTTCTTC
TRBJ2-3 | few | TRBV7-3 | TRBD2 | CASSGFVADTQYF | TGTGCCAGTAGCGGGTTTGTAGCAGATACGCAGTATTTT
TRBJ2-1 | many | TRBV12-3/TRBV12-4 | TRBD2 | CATLAGEGDEQFF | TGTGCCACATTAGCGGGAGAGGGGGATGAGCAGTTCTTC
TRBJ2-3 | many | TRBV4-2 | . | CASSQLASSTDTQYF | TGTGCCAGCAGCCAACTAGCGAGTAGCACAGATACGCAGTATTTT
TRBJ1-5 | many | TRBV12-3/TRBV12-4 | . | CASSSAGVFNQPQHF | TGTGCCAGCAGTTCAGCGGGGGTCTTCAATCAGCCCCAGCATTTT
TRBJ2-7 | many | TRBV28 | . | CASKQGSYEQYF | TGTGCCAGCAAGCAGGGGTCCTACGAGCAGTACTTC